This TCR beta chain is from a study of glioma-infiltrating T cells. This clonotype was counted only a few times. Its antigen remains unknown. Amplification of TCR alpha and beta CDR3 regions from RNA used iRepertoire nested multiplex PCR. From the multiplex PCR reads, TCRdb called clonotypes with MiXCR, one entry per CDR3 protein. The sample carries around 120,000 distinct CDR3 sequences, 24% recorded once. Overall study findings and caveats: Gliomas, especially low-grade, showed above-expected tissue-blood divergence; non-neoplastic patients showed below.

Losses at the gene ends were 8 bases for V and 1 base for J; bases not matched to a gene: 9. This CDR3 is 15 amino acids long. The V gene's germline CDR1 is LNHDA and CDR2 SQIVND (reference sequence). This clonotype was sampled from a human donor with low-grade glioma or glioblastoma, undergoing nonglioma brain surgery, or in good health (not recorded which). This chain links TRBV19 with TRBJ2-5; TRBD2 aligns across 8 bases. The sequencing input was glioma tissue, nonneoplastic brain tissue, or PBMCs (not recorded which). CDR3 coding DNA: TGTGCCAGTCAATTAAGGGCGGGGGGCCAAGAGACCCAGTACTTC. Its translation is CASQLRAGGQETQYF.